This T cell receptor beta chain came from a study of shared clonotypes between healthy human individuals. Across the study: The cohort had two women and a few men, ages 18 to 49. Three plates each covered CD4 naive and memory; CD8 naive two, CD8 memory one.

The investigators split CD4+ cells into a CD45RA+ naive subset and a CD45RA-negative memory subset. Method: immunoSEQ multiplex PCR; TCRdb's copy keeps in-frame clones and lacks some. The table shows roughly 2.2 million clones, with 85% to 95% occurring only once. Losses at the gene ends were 6 bases for V and 4 bases for J; bases not matched to a gene: 7. CDR1 and CDR2 from the germline V gene are MNHEY and SMNVEV (reference sequence). The CDR3 length is 14 residues. Material for sequencing was naive CD4+ T cells from PBMCs. The subset was: CD45RA+ positively selected. This chain joins TRBV27 and TRBJ2-5, with 8 bases identical to TRBD1. The TCR was taken from a man younger than 35 in good health. Some clones in this sample may be carry-over from other donors' samples. CDR3 protein: CASRLTGGRETQYF. DNA for the CDR3: TGTGCCAGCAGGCTAACAGGGGGTCGAGAGACCCAGTACTTC.